Shown below are 12 T cell receptor beta chains from a single sample sequenced in a study of blood T cell repertoires in COVID-19. Only in-frame clones appear in the TCRdb table, and some are missing; sequencing was by immunoSEQ multiplex PCR. This sample yields around 94,000 clones, of which roughly 84% are seen a single time; roughly 6.3% belongs to the top ten. The sequenced material came from peripheral blood. These receptors originate from a man between 60 and 75 years old with acute or convalescent COVID-19.

The chain is built from TRBV27 and TRBJ1-5; 7 bases are a match to TRBD1. V shed 2 bases and J 7 bases; nucleotides not matched to a gene: 5. CDR1 is MNHEY, CDR2 SMNVEV, per germline (reference sequence). This CDR3 is built from 14 residues. CDR3 coding DNA: TGTGCCAGCAGTTTACAACAGGGGAGCCAGCCCCAGCATTTT. Protein sequence: CASSLQQGSQPQHF.

The chain uses TRBV7-2 and TRBJ2-7; tentative D call: TRBD2 (7 bases). Trimming left V 1 base short and J 6 bases short, with 13 bases between. The CDR3 spans 14 residues. Germline V gene data show CDR1 as SGHTA and CDR2 as FQGNSA. The DNA for the CDR3 is TGTGCCAGCAGCTTAGAGGGGGGGCGTCTCGAGCAGTACTTC. This codes for CASSLEGGRLEQYF.

The chain combines TRBV9 with TRBJ2-2; possibly TRBD2 for D (6 bases). CDR1 is SGDLS and CDR2 is YYNGEE in the germline V gene. The CDR3 consists of 17 residues. V was trimmed by 3 bases and J by 2 bases, leaving 17 bases between them. CDR3 nucleotides: TGTGCCAGCAGCGCATCTCTGGGGACTGTTAACACCGGGGAGCTGTTTTTT. This gives the protein CASSASLGTVNTGELFF. The variable domain in full, completed from reference TRBV9 and TRBJ2-2, reads DSGVTQTPKHLITATGQRVTLRCSPRSGDLSVYWYQQSLDQGLQFLIQYYNGEERAKGNILERFSAQQFPDLHSELNLSSLELGDSALYFCASSASLGTVNTGELFFGEGSRLTVL.

This clone was counted at least ten times. The chain links TRBV2 to TRBJ2-5, with D maybe TRBD1 (6 bases). V lost 7 bases and J lost 0, with 15 bases in between. CDR1 is SNHLY, CDR2 FYNNEI, per germline. CDR3 length: 15 residues. The CDR3 protein is CASIRGQGYQETQYF. The DNA for the CDR3 is TGTGCCAGCATAAGGGGCCAGGGGTACCAAGAGACCCAGTACTTC.

This clone appeared once. The DNA for the CDR3 is TGTGCCAGCAGCACACAGTCCCTTAGGGGGTCTTACGAGCAGTACTTC. This gives the protein CASSTQSLRGSYEQYF. This chain uses TRBV7-9 with TRBJ2-7; a possible D gene is TRBD1 (6 bases). The CDR3 has 16 residues. The V gene's germline CDR1 is SEHNR and CDR2 FQNEAQ (reference sequence). The V end lost 5 bases, the J end lost 4 bases, and 21 bases lay between the germline ends. The whole variable domain, remainder taken from reference TRBV7-9 and TRBJ2-7, is DTGVSQNPRHKITKRGQNVTFRCDPISEHNRLYWYRQTLGQGPEFLTYFQNEAQLEKSRLLSDRFSAERPKGSFSTLEIQRTEQGDSAMYLCASSTQSLRGSYEQYFGPGTRLTVT.

This clone appeared a few times. This chain uses TRBV6-1 with TRBJ2-1, with 9 positions matching TRBD2. With V trimmed by 2 bases and J by 2 bases, 1 base remained unmatched. Germline V gene sequence: CDR1 MNHNS, CDR2 SASEGT. The CDR3 is 15 residues long. The CDR3: CASSELAGTYNEQFF. The CDR3 bases are TGTGCCAGCAGTGAACTAGCGGGAACCTACAATGAGCAGTTCTTC.

This chain links TRBV19 with TRBJ1-2, with TRBD1 matching over 8 bases. The CDR3 runs 13 residues. Germline lookup yields CDR1 LNHDA and CDR2 SQIVND (reference sequence). The V and J ends lost 5 bases and 8 bases, in that order; junction bases with no gene match: 7. The CDR3 loop reads CASSVGTGSGYTF. CDR3 nucleotide sequence: TGTGCCAGTAGTGTGGGGACAGGAAGCGGCTACACCTTC.

The chain uses TRBV5-8 and TRBJ1-2; TRBD1 matches at 7 bases. V shed 3 bases, J shed 4 bases, and the junction held 6 bases outside the gene matches. There are 14 residues in the CDR3. Germline CDR1 reads SGHTS; CDR2 reads YDEGEE. CDR3 coding DNA: TGTGCCAGCAGCTCGGAATGGACAGGCTATGGCTACACCTTC. This encodes CASSSEWTGYGYTF.

The rearrangement links TRBV7-2 to TRBJ1-1; D gene uncertain. V was trimmed by 5 bases and J by 1 base, leaving 11 bases between them. The CDR3 has 14 amino acids. Germline loops: CDR1 SGHTA, CDR2 FQGNSA. Here the CDR3 reads CASSTPGENTEAFF. The CDR3 DNA is TGTGCCAGCAGCACTCCCGGAGAGAACACTGAAGCTTTCTTT.

This chain connects TRBV24-1 to TRBJ1-1; D unresolved. Trimming shortened V by 0 bases and J by 7 bases, and 5 bases separated the two germline ends. Germline V gene lookup returns CDR1 KGHDR and CDR2 SFDVKD. The length of the CDR3 is 12 residues. The CDR3 DNA follows: TGTGCCACCAGTGATTTGCGGAGTGAAGCTTTCTTT. This encodes CATSDLRSEAFF.

The V call is TRBV6-2 or TRBV6-3, the J call TRBJ1-2, with a weak D call TRBD1 (6 bases). The CDR3 loop spans 16 amino acids. The germline V gene encodes CDR1 MNHEY and CDR2 SVGEGT. V lost 6 bases and J 2 bases, leaving 19 bases between the germline ends. The CDR3 DNA follows: TGTGCCAGCAGCCCTTCTTGGACAGTTCAAAACTATGGCTACACCTTC. Its translation is CASSPSWTVQNYGYTF.

The gene calls are TRBV19 and TRBJ1-2; D gene uncertain. Trimming removed 3 bases at V and 4 bases at J, with 12 bases between. Per germline, CDR1 LNHDA and CDR2 SQIVND (reference sequence). The CDR3 is 14 amino acids. The CDR3: CASSMARAAYGYTF. The DNA of the CDR3 is TGTGCCAGTAGTATGGCGCGGGCGGCCTATGGCTACACCTTC.